One sample yielded the 27 T cell receptor beta chains listed below, sequenced in a study of control samples from healthy donors and cancer patients. The data were produced by immunoSEQ multiplex PCR, yet TCRdb's version contains in-frame clones alone and is incomplete. In the table there are roughly 69,000 clones, more than 80% of which are singletons. The sample taken for sequencing was blood. These receptors were taken from a man aged 55 to 70 in good health.

This clone has more than one count but fewer than ten. This chain links TRBV5-1 with TRBJ1-5; 7 nucleotides match TRBD1. The ends lost 0 bases at V and 3 bases at J; junction bases unmatched: 3. The V gene's germline CDR1 is SGHRS and CDR2 YFSETQ. This CDR3 comprises 15 residues. CDR3 in DNA: TGCGCCAGCAGCTTGGATGGGACAGTCAATCAGCCCCAGCATTTT. This gives the protein CASSLDGTVNQPQHF. Looking up the rest from reference TRBV5-1 and TRBJ1-5 gives the full variable domain: KAGVTQTPRYLIKTRGQQVTLSCSPISGHRSVSWYQQTPGQGLQFLFEYFSETQRNKGNFPGRFSGRQFSNSRSEMNVSTLELGDSALYLCASSLDGTVNQPQHFGDGTRLSIL.

This chain links TRBV18 with TRBJ2-5; the D gene is possibly TRBD1 (5 bases). From germline, CDR1 is KGHSH and CDR2 LQKENI. V was pared by 4 bases and J by 1 base, with 7 bases between. This CDR3 region has 13 residues. CDR3 amino acids: CASSLQGQETQYF. CDR3 coding DNA: TGTGCCAGCTCACTCCAGGGCCAAGAGACCCAGTACTTC.

The chain recombines TRBV2 with TRBJ1-6; 8 nucleotides align to TRBD1. V dropped 7 bases and J dropped 7; count of bases not matched to a gene: 9. Germline V gene sequence: CDR1 SNHLY, CDR2 FYNNEI. There are 15 residues in the CDR3. This CDR3 is CASTELDRVNSPLHF. The CDR3 coding sequence is TGTGCCAGCACCGAATTGGACAGGGTAAATTCACCCCTCCACTTT.

V usage is TRBV5-1 and J usage is TRBJ1-4; the match to TRBD1 covers 9 bases. Germline V gene data show CDR1 as SGHRS and CDR2 as YFSETQ. J gave up 10 bases and V 4 bases, and 11 bases lay outside the gene matches. This CDR3 is built from 15 residues. The chain's CDR3 is CASSDTGTGWAKLFF. The CDR3 nucleotides read TGCGCCAGCAGCGATACCGGGACAGGGTGGGCAAAACTGTTTTTT.

This chain uses TRBV25-1 with TRBJ2-2; 8 bases align to TRBD2. This CDR3 has 16 residues. CDR1 and CDR2 from the germline V gene are MGHDK and SYGVNS. Germline trimming cut 3 bases from V and 1 base from J; bases unmatched to any gene: 4. CDR3 protein: CASSDLSGKNTGELFF. As DNA, the CDR3 is TGTGCCAGCAGTGACCTTAGCGGGAAGAACACCGGGGAGCTGTTTTTT.

This chain's CDR3 is CASKIEGNGVNQPQHF. The CDR3 DNA is TGTGCCAGCAAGATAGAGGGGAACGGGGTTAATCAGCCCCAGCATTTT. The chain uses TRBV27 and TRBJ1-5; a possible D gene is TRBD1 (5 bases). Germline CDR1 MNHEY, CDR2 SMNVEV (reference sequence). CDR3 length: 16 residues. Trimming took 7 bases from V and 4 from J, leaving 20 bases between them.

The chain employs TRBV3-1 (or the pseudogene TRBV3-2) and TRBJ2-2, with TRBD2 matching 9 bases. Germline CDR1 is LGHDT and CDR2 is YNNKEL (reference sequence). With V trimmed by 1 base and J by 4 bases, 4 bases remained unmatched. The CDR3 contains 16 residues. This CDR3 reads CASSQGRLAVTGELFF. The CDR3 coding sequence is TGTGCCAGCAGCCAAGGGAGACTAGCGGTCACCGGGGAGCTGTTTTTT.

V and J are TRBV29-1 and TRBJ2-1, with a weak D call TRBD2 (5 bases). Trimming stripped 5 bases from V and 8 bases from J, with 25 bases between. The CDR3 covers 16 residues. The germline CDR1 and CDR2 sequences are SQVTM and ANQGSEA. Here the CDR3 reads CSVYGRSNGIRDEQFF. CDR3 nucleotides: TGCAGCGTTTATGGAAGAAGCAACGGGATAAGGGATGAGCAGTTCTTC.

V and J are TRBV30 and TRBJ2-5; 9 nucleotides match TRBD2. The CDR3 is 15 amino acids. J lost 6 bases, V lost 8 bases, and 16 bases had no gene match. Germline lookup yields CDR1 GTSNPN and CDR2 SVGIG (reference sequence). The CDR3 DNA follows: TGTGCCGCTGTCGTAGCGGGAGCGGTGGGGAAGACCCAGTACTTC. It yields the protein CAAVVAGAVGKTQYF.

The chain uses TRBV4-1 and TRBJ2-7; D remains unclear. V was trimmed by 1 base and J by 6 bases, leaving 13 bases between them. Germline V lookup: CDR1 MGHRA, CDR2 YSYEKL. The CDR3 runs to 14 residues. DNA for the CDR3: TGCGCCAGCAGCCAAGCTTCCGGGTGGGGCGAGCAGTACTTC. It translates to CASSQASGWGEQYF.

The J gene is TRBJ2-4, the V gene TRBV7-9, with D unclear. The CDR3 runs 13 residues. Deletions cut 1 base from V and 9 bases from J, with 10 bases between. Germline assignment: CDR1 SEHNR and CDR2 FQNEAQ (reference sequence). The CDR3, as DNA: TGTGCCAGCAGCTTAGATCAGTGGAGCATTCAGTACTTC. Translating it yields CASSLDQWSIQYF.

This chain uses TRBV7-2 with TRBJ2-1; D call uncertain. Trimming removed 5 bases at V and 6 bases at J, with 14 bases between. This CDR3 has 14 residues. The V gene's germline CDR1 is SGHTA and CDR2 FQGNSA. DNA of the CDR3: TGTGCCAGCAGCCCCGAAATGGCCTCCAATGAGCAGTTCTTC. Its translation is CASSPEMASNEQFF.

J is TRBJ2-5 and V is TRBV12-3 or TRBV12-4, with D hard to call. This CDR3 region has 12 residues. V lost 3 bases, J lost 5 bases, and 7 bases lay in between. The CDR3 DNA reads TGTGCCAGCAGTTTCCACTGGGAGACCCAGTACTTC. This gives the protein CASSFHWETQYF.

V and J are TRBV3-1 (or the pseudogene TRBV3-2) and TRBJ2-3; D might be TRBD2 (6 bases). The length of the CDR3 is 14 residues. Germline CDR1 reads LGHDT; CDR2 reads YNNKEL (reference sequence). The V and J ends lost 4 bases and 4 bases respectively, with 12 bases between them. CDR3 in amino acids: CASSPGEGPDTQYF. DNA of the CDR3: TGTGCCAGCAGCCCGGGAGAGGGGCCAGATACGCAGTATTTT.

This chain connects TRBV15 to TRBJ1-6; 8 bases are a match to TRBD1. Looked up from germline, CDR1 is LNHNV and CDR2 is YYDKDF (reference sequence). CDR3 length: 15 residues. V dropped 4 bases and J dropped 6; count of bases not matched to a gene: 5. CDR3 sequence: CATSTQGAGNSPLHF. In nucleotides, the CDR3 is TGTGCCACCAGCACCCAGGGGGCCGGTAATTCACCCCTCCACTTT.

The J gene is TRBJ2-1, the V gene TRBV18; D might be TRBD2 (5 bases). In germline, CDR1 is KGHSH, CDR2 LQKENI. The CDR3 consists of 16 residues. The V end was cut by 0 bases, the J end by 4 bases, with 13 bases between. The CDR3 region has the DNA TGTGCCAGCTCACCACCGGGCCTAGCAACATACAATGAGCAGTTCTTC. It is translated as CASSPPGLATYNEQFF.

The CDR3 region has the DNA TGTGCCAGCAGTTTGCGACAGGGTCAGGAAAAACTGTTTTTT. Its protein product is CASSLRQGQEKLFF. The V call is TRBV27, the J call TRBJ1-4, with 7 bases that match TRBD1. V lost 3 bases, J lost 8 bases, and 6 bases stayed unmatched. Germline V lookup: CDR1 MNHEY, CDR2 SMNVEV (reference sequence). The CDR3 spans 14 residues. The full variable domain, with the rest looked up from reference TRBV27 and TRBJ1-4, is EAQVTQNPRYLITVTGKKLTVTCSQNMNHEYMSWYRQDPGLGLRQIYYSMNVEVTDKGDVPEGYKVSRKEKRNFPLILESPSPNQTSLYFCASSLRQGQEKLFFGSGTQLSVL.

Notes on this clone: In the same sample, other DNA sequences code for this CDR3. The V call is TRBV18, the J call TRBJ2-3; D remains ambiguous. V dropped 6 bases and J dropped 4 bases, with 5 bases sitting between them. CDR3 size: 11 residues. CDR1 and CDR2 (germline): KGHSH, LQKENI. CDR3: CASSPADTQYF. The DNA of the CDR3 is TGTGCCAGCTCCCCCGCAGATACGCAGTATTTT.

The chain carries TRBV6-2 or TRBV6-3 and TRBJ1-1, with D maybe TRBD1 (5 bases). Germline V lookup: CDR1 MNHEY, CDR2 SVGEGT. Trimming shortened V by 8 bases and J by 7 bases, and 20 bases separated the two germline ends. The CDR3 is 14 residues long. The CDR3 region is CASRRENGGFEAFF. The CDR3 DNA reads as TGTGCCAGCCGCCGAGAAAACGGGGGATTTGAAGCTTTCTTT.

The chain employs TRBV28 and TRBJ2-2; 8 bases are a match to TRBD2. Trimming at V came to 8 bases and at J to 4 bases, leaving 9 bases not matched to a gene. The CDR3 loop spans 15 amino acids. The V gene's germline CDR1 is MDHEN and CDR2 SYDVKM. CDR3 in amino acids: CASSAGLAITGELFF. Written as DNA, the CDR3 is TGTGCCAGCTCTGCTGGACTAGCTATCACCGGGGAGCTGTTTTTT.

This clone was counted a single time. The rearrangement joins TRBV9 to TRBJ2-7; 7 nucleotides match TRBD2. V shed 4 bases, J shed 5 bases, and the junction held 9 bases outside the gene matches. Per germline, CDR1 SGDLS and CDR2 YYNGEE. This CDR3 is built from 14 residues. The CDR3 DNA follows: TGTGCCAGCAGCCCCCGCGGGAGAGGAGACGAGCAGTACTTC. Amino acids: CASSPRGRGDEQYF. Full variable domain (missing parts from reference TRBV9 and TRBJ2-7): DSGVTQTPKHLITATGQRVTLRCSPRSGDLSVYWYQQSLDQGLQFLIQYYNGEERAKGNILERFSAQQFPDLHSELNLSSLELGDSALYFCASSPRGRGDEQYFGPGTRLTVT.

This clone was counted once. The V gene is TRBV6-2 or TRBV6-3, the J gene TRBJ2-7; 7 nucleotides line up with TRBD2. The germline gives CDR1 MNHEY, CDR2 SVGEGT. This CDR3 comprises 14 residues. V shed 5 bases and J 3 bases; nucleotides not matched to a gene: 7. CDR3 bases: TGTGCCAGCAGTGACGGCGGCGGGAGCTACGAGCAGTACTTC. This sequence encodes CASSDGGGSYEQYF.

The rearrangement links TRBV5-1 to TRBJ2-3, with 11 bases aligning to TRBD1. The CDR3 runs to 15 residues. Germline CDR1 SGHRS, CDR2 YFSETQ. With 4 bases clipped from V and 3 bases from J, the junction kept 4 bases outside the gene matches. The CDR3 loop is CASSGTGGGTDTQYF. For the CDR3, the DNA is TGCGCCAGCAGCGGGACAGGGGGAGGGACAGATACGCAGTATTTT. Full variable domain (outside the CDR3, taken from reference TRBV5-1 and TRBJ2-3): KAGVTQTPRYLIKTRGQQVTLSCSPISGHRSVSWYQQTPGQGLQFLFEYFSETQRNKGNFPGRFSGRQFSNSRSEMNVSTLELGDSALYLCASSGTGGGTDTQYFGPGTRLTVL.

This clone was counted a few times. This rearrangement joins TRBV29-1 to TRBJ2-1, with 10 bases matching TRBD1. V gave up 6 bases and J gave up 0 bases; unmatched junction bases: 2. From germline, CDR1 is SQVTM and CDR2 ANQGSEA. This CDR3 comprises 14 residues. This CDR3 is CSVGDRGSYNEQFF. CDR3 nucleotide sequence: TGCAGCGTGGGGGACAGGGGCTCCTACAATGAGCAGTTCTTC.

V is TRBV28 and J is TRBJ2-2, with a possible D match to TRBD2 (6 bases). Germline V CDR1 and CDR2: MDHEN, SYDVKM. Trimming removed 5 bases at V and 4 bases at J, with 11 bases between. The CDR3 sequence is 14 residues long. CDR3 sequence reads: CASSQGLSTGELFF. In DNA form, the CDR3 reads TGTGCCAGCAGTCAGGGACTGTCCACCGGGGAGCTGTTTTTT.

The chain is built from TRBV6-5 and TRBJ1-1; D gene ambiguous. This CDR3 region has 15 residues. CDR1 MNHEY and CDR2 SVGAGI come from the germline V gene. V was shortened by 0 bases and J by 0 bases, with 8 bases between the two germline ends. The CDR3 here is CASSYSFAMNTEAFF. The CDR3 bases are TGTGCCAGCAGTTACTCCTTCGCCATGAACACTGAAGCTTTCTTT.

The chain is built from TRBV3-1 (or the pseudogene TRBV3-2) and TRBJ2-1, with D perhaps given as TRBD1 or TRBD2 (6 bases each). V shed 4 bases and J shed 7 bases, with 14 bases lying between them. The germline V gene encodes CDR1 LGHDT and CDR2 YNNKEL (reference sequence). The CDR3 runs to 14 residues. This CDR3 reads CASSPRQGRNEQFF. CDR3 DNA sequence: TGTGCCAGCAGCCCCCGGCAGGGGAGGAATGAGCAGTTCTTC.